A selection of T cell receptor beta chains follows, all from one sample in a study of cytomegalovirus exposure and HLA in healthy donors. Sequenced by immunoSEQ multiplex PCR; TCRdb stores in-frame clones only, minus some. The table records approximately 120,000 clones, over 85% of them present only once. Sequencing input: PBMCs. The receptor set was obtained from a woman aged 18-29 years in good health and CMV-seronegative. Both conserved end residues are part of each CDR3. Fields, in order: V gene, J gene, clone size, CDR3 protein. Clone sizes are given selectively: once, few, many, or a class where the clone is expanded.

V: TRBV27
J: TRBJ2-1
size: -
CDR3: CASSLSSGSRPYNEQFF

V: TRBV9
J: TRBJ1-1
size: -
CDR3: CASSVQGTITEAFF

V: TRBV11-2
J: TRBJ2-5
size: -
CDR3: CASSLVGQMMETQYF

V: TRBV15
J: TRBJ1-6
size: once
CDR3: CATMAGSYNSPLHF

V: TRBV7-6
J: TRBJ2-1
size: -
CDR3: CASSGGSGGPRDEQFF

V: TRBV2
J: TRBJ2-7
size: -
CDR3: CASSPPVEQYF

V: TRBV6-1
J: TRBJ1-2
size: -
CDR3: CASRRDYYGYTF

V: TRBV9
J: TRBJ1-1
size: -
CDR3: CASSVEGGGMNTEAFF

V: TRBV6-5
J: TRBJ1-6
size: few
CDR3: CASGWGTGSSPLHF

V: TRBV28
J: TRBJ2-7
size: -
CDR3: CASRGDKRPYEQYF

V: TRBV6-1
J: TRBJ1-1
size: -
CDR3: CASSARASTEAFF

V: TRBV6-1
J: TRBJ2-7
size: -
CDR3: CASSNGASGSYEQYF

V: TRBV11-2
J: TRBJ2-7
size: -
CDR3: CASSLGTGAYEQYF

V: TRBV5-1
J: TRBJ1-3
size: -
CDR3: CASSLETGSGNTIYF

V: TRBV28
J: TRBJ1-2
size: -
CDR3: CASSSTNNRVKANYGYTF

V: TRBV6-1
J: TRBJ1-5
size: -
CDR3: CASSEVPSSNQPQHF

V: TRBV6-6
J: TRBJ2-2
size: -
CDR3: CASRPLAGGYTGELFF

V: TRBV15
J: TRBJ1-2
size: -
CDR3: CATSLRTGRNGYTF

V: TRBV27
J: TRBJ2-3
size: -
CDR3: CASSSWTSGNTDTQYF

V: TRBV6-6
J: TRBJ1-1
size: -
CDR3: CASRQGLNTEAFF

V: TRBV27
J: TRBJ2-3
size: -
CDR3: CASSLGPAPGGPDTQYF

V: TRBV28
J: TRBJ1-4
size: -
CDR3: CASSLLPPRMEKLFF

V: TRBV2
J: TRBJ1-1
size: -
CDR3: CASSGGTGDITEAFF

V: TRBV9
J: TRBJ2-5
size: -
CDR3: CASSVGVALGETQYF

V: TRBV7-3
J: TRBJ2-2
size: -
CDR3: CASSGSGELFF

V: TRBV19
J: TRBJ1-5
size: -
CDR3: CASSIKGRQPQHF

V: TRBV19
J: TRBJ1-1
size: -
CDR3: CASSPGMNTEAFF

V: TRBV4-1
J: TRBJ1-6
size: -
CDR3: CASSQPPGQGYNSPLHF

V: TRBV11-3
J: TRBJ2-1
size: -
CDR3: CASSLTGQNYNEQFF

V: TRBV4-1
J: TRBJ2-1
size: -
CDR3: CASSQVWGRNEQFF

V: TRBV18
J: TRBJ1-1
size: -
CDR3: CASSPGDSKAFF

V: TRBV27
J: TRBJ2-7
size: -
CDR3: CASRDRGLEQYF

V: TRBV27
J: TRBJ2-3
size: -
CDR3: CASSLYTSEDTDTQYF

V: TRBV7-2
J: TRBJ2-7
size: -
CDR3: CASSLKAGINYEQYF

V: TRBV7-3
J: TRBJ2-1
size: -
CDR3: CASSPQGQVFNEQFF

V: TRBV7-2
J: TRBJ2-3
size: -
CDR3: CASSSGDLAGGPADTQYF

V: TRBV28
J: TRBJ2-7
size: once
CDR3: CASSSPQRGEQYF

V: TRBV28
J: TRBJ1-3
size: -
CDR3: CASSSPLTGGNTIYF

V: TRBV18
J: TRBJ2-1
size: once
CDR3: CASSPPYGRSYNEQFF

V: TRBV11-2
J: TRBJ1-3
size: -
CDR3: CASSMGQNGNTIYF

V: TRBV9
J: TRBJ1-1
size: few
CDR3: CASSVYTGAGEAFF

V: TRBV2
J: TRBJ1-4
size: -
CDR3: CASSRGQDEKLFF

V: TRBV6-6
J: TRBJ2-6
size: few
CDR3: CASSYRAAGANVLTF

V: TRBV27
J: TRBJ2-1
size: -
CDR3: CASSLGAYNEQFF

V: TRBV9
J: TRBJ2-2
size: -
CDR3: CASSPPGSLYGELFF

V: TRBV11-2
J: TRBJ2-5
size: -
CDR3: CASSLGGTRSRETQYF

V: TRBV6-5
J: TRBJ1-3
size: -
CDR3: CASSWGGAGSGNTIYF

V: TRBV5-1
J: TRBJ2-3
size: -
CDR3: CASSRTLSSDTQYF

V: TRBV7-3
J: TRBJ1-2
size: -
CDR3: CASSQYGGKDFNYGYTF

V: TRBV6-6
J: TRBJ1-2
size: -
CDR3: CASTLTGLGYTF

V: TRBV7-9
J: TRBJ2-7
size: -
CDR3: CASSTGTTEQYF

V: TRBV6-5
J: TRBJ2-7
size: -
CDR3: CATKWTGGVYEQYF